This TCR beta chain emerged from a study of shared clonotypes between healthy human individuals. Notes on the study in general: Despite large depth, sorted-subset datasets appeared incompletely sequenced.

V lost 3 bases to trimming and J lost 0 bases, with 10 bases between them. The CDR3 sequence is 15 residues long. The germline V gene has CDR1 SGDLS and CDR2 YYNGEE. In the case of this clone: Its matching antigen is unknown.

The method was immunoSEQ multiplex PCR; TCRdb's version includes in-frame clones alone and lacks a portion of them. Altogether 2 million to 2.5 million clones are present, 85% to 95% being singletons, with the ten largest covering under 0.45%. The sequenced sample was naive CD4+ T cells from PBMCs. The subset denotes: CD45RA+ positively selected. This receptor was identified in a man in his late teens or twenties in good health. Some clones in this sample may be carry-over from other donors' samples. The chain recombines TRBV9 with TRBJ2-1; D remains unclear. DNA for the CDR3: TGTGCCAGCAGCGCCACGGGCCGCTCCTACAATGAGCAGTTCTTC. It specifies CASSATGRSYNEQFF.